Following are 25 T cell receptor beta chains from one sample sequenced in a study of blood T cell repertoires in COVID-19. This table comes from immunoSEQ multiplex PCR, and its TCRdb copy is limited to in-frame clones, with some not included. The sample records 95,000 to 110,000 clones, roughly 90% being singletons. The source material was peripheral blood. The receptors shown here come from a man aged 35-49 years with active or convalescent COVID-19.

This chain uses TRBV5-5 with TRBJ1-6, with TRBD1 identical over 7 bases. This CDR3 is built from 14 residues. Germline V gives CDR1 SGHKS, CDR2 YYEKEE (reference sequence). V trimming: 5 bases; J trimming: 8 bases; junction bases outside the gene matches: 7. CDR3 coding DNA: TGTGCCAGCAGGCGAACAGGGGTGTATTCACCCCTCCACTTT. As protein: CASRRTGVYSPLHF.

This clone appeared a few times. The V gene is TRBV4-2, the J gene TRBJ2-3; D is perhaps TRBD2 (6 bases). V lost 1 base, J lost 3 bases, and 14 bases lay in between. The germline CDR1 and CDR2 sequences are LGHNA and YNFKEQ. CDR3 size: 16 residues. This CDR3 is CASSQGSGVRTDTQYF. The CDR3 coding sequence is TGTGCCAGCAGCCAAGGTAGCGGTGTTCGTACAGATACGCAGTATTTT.

This rearrangement joins TRBV18 to TRBJ1-5; a possible D gene is TRBD1 (5 bases). This CDR3 has 17 residues. V shed 2 bases and J shed 2 bases, with 16 bases lying between them. Looked up from germline, CDR1 is KGHSH and CDR2 is LQKENI. CDR3 loop: CASSPGGGAQGNQPQHF. The CDR3 nucleotides are TGTGCCAGCTCACCAGGGGGAGGGGCGCAGGGCAATCAGCCCCAGCATTTT.

The genes are TRBV20-1 and TRBJ2-5; D call uncertain. V shed 3 bases and J shed 4 bases, with 6 bases lying between them. CDR3 size: 11 residues. Germline values: CDR1 DFQATT, CDR2 SNEGSKA (reference sequence). The CDR3 nucleotides read TGCAGTGCTAGTCCTCTAGAGACCCAGTACTTC. It yields the protein CSASPLETQYF.

J is TRBJ2-3 and V is TRBV7-2, with 7 bases matching TRBD2. CDR3 size: 15 residues. The V gene's germline CDR1 is SGHTA and CDR2 FQGNSA. J gave up 2 bases and V 5 bases, and 7 bases lay outside the gene matches. The CDR3 coding sequence is TGTGCCAGCAGCCGGTCTAGCGGTGACACAGATACGCAGTATTTT. Protein sequence: CASSRSSGDTDTQYF.

This clone occurred once. The rearrangement uses TRBV28 and TRBJ2-4, with D possibly matching TRBD1 (6 bases). Germline lookup yields CDR1 MDHEN and CDR2 SYDVKM. This CDR3 has 16 amino acids. V was shortened by 4 bases and J by 1 base, with 14 bases between the two germline ends. DNA for the CDR3: TGTGCCAGCAGTTCAGGGGCGACTGCTGCCAAAAACATTCAGTACTTC. Encoded protein: CASSSGATAAKNIQYF.

Only a few counts were recorded for this clone. The chain is built from TRBV2 and TRBJ1-3; TRBD1 might be the D (6 bases). Germline loops: CDR1 SNHLY, CDR2 FYNNEI. Trimming left V 6 bases short and J 0 bases short, with 18 bases between. CDR3 size: 17 residues. CDR3: CASRGIIGQNSGNTIYF. The CDR3 DNA reads TGTGCCAGCAGGGGGATAATAGGACAGAACTCTGGAAACACCATATATTTT.

CDR3 residues: CASSLRAGRPDEQFF. DNA of the CDR3: TGTGCCAGCAGTTTAAGGGCGGGCCGACCCGATGAGCAGTTCTTC. This sequence joins TRBV27 and TRBJ2-1, with D maybe TRBD2 (5 bases). Trimming stripped 2 bases from V and 8 bases from J, with 16 bases between. Germline assignment: CDR1 MNHEY and CDR2 SMNVEV (reference sequence). The CDR3 sequence is 15 residues long.

The rearrangement joins TRBV30 to TRBJ2-1; tentatively, D is TRBD2 (6 bases). Germline CDR1 and CDR2: GTSNPN and SVGIG (reference sequence). Trimming took off 2 bases at V and 13 bases at J, with 15 bases between the two ends. This CDR3 is built from 12 residues. This CDR3 is CAWSIVPGRQFF. The DNA for the CDR3 is TGTGCCTGGAGTATCGTCCCCGGGAGACAGTTCTTC.

DNA for the CDR3: TGTGCCACCAGCTGGGGACAGGGGGGGAACGAGCAGTACTTC. The encoded protein is CATSWGQGGNEQYF. This chain connects TRBV15 to TRBJ2-7; 11 bases are shared with TRBD1. Germline CDR1 and CDR2: LNHNV and YYDKDF (reference sequence). The CDR3 totals 14 residues. The trim removed 5 bases at V and 5 bases at J, leaving 5 bases unmatched.

In nucleotides, the CDR3 is TGTGCCAGCAGCGGATCGGGGGGGGGAAGTCAGCCCCAGCATTTT. Translated, it gives CASSGSGGGSQPQHF. The chain links TRBV3-1 (or the pseudogene TRBV3-2) to TRBJ1-5; possible D gene TRBD1, 5 bases. V gave up 5 bases and J gave up 6 bases, with 17 bases separating them. Germline loops: CDR1 LGHDT, CDR2 YNNKEL (reference sequence). This CDR3 spans 15 amino acids.

This clone has just a few counts. V is TRBV30 and J is TRBJ1-2, with 7 bases matching TRBD1. This CDR3 region has 11 residues. J lost 8 bases, V lost 3 bases, and 3 bases had no gene match. Germline lookup yields CDR1 GTSNPN and CDR2 SVGIG (reference sequence). The CDR3, as DNA: TGTGCCTGGAGACAGGGGCTGGGCTACACCTTC. It yields the protein CAWRQGLGYTF.

The chain is built from TRBV11-2 and TRBJ2-2, with D perhaps matching TRBD2 (5 bases). This CDR3 is 17 amino acids long. The V end was cut by 4 bases, the J end by 5 bases, with 20 bases between. CDR1 and CDR2 (germline): SGHAT, FQNNGV. Written as DNA, the CDR3 is TGTGCCAGCAGCTCTTTTCTATCGGGAAGTTCTACCGGGGAGCTGTTTTTT. The encoded protein is CASSSFLSGSSTGELFF.

This chain uses TRBV25-1 with TRBJ2-5; 7 bases are shared with TRBD2. V trimming: 3 bases; J trimming: 6 bases; junction bases outside the gene matches: 4. The CDR3 loop spans 13 amino acids. Germline V lookup: CDR1 MGHDK, CDR2 SYGVNS. The DNA for the CDR3 is TGTGCCAGCAGTGAGGGCGGGAGACAGACCCAGTACTTC. This codes for CASSEGGRQTQYF.

This chain joins TRBV28 and TRBJ1-5; D is unresolved. Germline CDR1 is MDHEN and CDR2 is SYDVKM. Between the trimmed V and J ends, which lost 7 bases and 1 base, there was a span of 14 bases. The CDR3 is 15 residues long. The CDR3 sequence is CASILISGSNQPQHF. In DNA, the CDR3 is TGTGCCAGCATTCTTATCTCGGGGAGCAATCAGCCCCAGCATTTT.

This chain connects TRBV5-4 to TRBJ2-2, with 8 bases lining up with TRBD1. The germline gives CDR1 SGHNT, CDR2 YYREEE (reference sequence). The CDR3 is 13 residues long. Trimming removed 3 bases from V and 5 bases from J; junction bases left unmatched: 0. CDR3 in DNA: TGTGCCAGCAGCTGGACAGGGACCGGGGAGCTGTTTTTT. The encoded protein is CASSWTGTGELFF. Looking up the rest from reference TRBV5-4 and TRBJ2-2 gives the full variable domain: ETGVTQSPTHLIKTRGQQVTLRCSSQSGHNTVSWYQQALGQGPQFIFQYYREEENGRGNFPPRFSGLQFPNYSSELNVNALELDDSALYLCASSWTGTGELFFGEGSRLTVL.

This clone was counted a few times. This chain connects TRBV25-1 to TRBJ1-6, with D maybe TRBD1 (5 bases). This CDR3 contains 15 residues. V was trimmed by 2 bases and J by 4 bases, leaving 9 bases between them. Germline CDR1 reads MGHDK; CDR2 reads SYGVNS. CDR3 loop: CASSENQGYNSPLHF. The CDR3 nucleotides read TGTGCCAGCAGTGAAAACCAGGGATATAATTCACCCCTCCACTTT. Using reference TRBV25-1 and TRBJ1-6 for the parts outside the CDR3, the full variable domain is EADIYQTPRYLVIGTGKKITLECSQTMGHDKMYWYQQDPGMELHLIHYSYGVNSTEKGDLSSESTVSRIRTEHFPLTLESARPSHTSQYLCASSENQGYNSPLHFGNGTRLTVT.

The chain uses TRBV4-3 and TRBJ1-2, with unresolved D. The V gene lost 0 bases and the J gene lost 4 bases, with 6 bases spanning the gap. The V gene's germline CDR1 is LGHNA and CDR2 YSLEER. The CDR3 extends over 13 amino acids. As DNA, the CDR3 is TGCGCCAGCAGCCAAGACTTGGCCTATGGCTACACCTTC. This encodes CASSQDLAYGYTF.

This clone has a single count. The V and J genes are TRBV9 and TRBJ2-2; weak D call: TRBD2 (6 bases). V lost 0 bases and J 8 bases, leaving 17 bases between the germline ends. CDR1 SGDLS and CDR2 YYNGEE come from the germline V gene. This CDR3 is built from 16 residues. The CDR3 coding sequence is TGTGCCAGCAGCGTAGCCGGAGGGATCCAGGCTGGGGAGCTGTTTTTT. Protein sequence: CASSVAGGIQAGELFF.

The chain employs TRBV30 and TRBJ1-2; D call uncertain. V shed 1 base and J shed 7 bases, with 16 bases lying between them. The V gene's germline CDR1 is GTSNPN and CDR2 SVGIG (reference sequence). The CDR3 runs 14 residues. CDR3 sequence: CAWSAGLPTSGYTF. DNA for the CDR3: TGTGCCTGGAGTGCGGGATTACCGACAAGTGGCTACACCTTC.

This clone was seen a handful of times. DNA for the CDR3: TGTGCCAGCAGCCGCACAGGGTCTCAGCCCCAGCATTTT. Its translation is CASSRTGSQPQHF. V is TRBV6-5 and J is TRBJ1-5, with D possibly matching TRBD1 (6 bases). V was shortened by 6 bases and J by 6 bases, with 12 bases between the two germline ends. Germline V gene data show CDR1 as MNHEY and CDR2 as SVGAGI. The CDR3 totals 13 residues.

V is TRBV5-1 and J is TRBJ2-1; 8 bases map to TRBD2. Germline values: CDR1 SGHRS, CDR2 YFSETQ. V trimming: 4 bases; J trimming: 0 bases; junction bases outside the gene matches: 3. This CDR3 is built from 15 residues. Written as DNA, the CDR3 is TGCGCCAGCAGCACCACTAGCGGCTCCTACAATGAGCAGTTCTTC. It translates to CASSTTSGSYNEQFF. The full variable domain, rest sourced from reference TRBV5-1 and TRBJ2-1, is KAGVTQTPRYLIKTRGQQVTLSCSPISGHRSVSWYQQTPGQGLQFLFEYFSETQRNKGNFPGRFSGRQFSNSRSEMNVSTLELGDSALYLCASSTTSGSYNEQFFGPGTRLTVL.

J is TRBJ2-5 and V is TRBV27; 9 positions agree with TRBD2. Germline assignment: CDR1 MNHEY and CDR2 SMNVEV (reference sequence). V gave up 6 bases and J gave up 3 bases; unmatched junction bases: 8. The CDR3 sequence is 15 residues long. CDR3 protein: CASRSLAGREETQYF. As DNA, the CDR3 is TGTGCCAGCAGGTCACTAGCGGGTAGGGAAGAGACCCAGTACTTC.

The rearrangement links TRBV28 to TRBJ2-7; TRBD1 is a possible D gene (5 bases). The V gene's germline CDR1 is MDHEN and CDR2 SYDVKM. The CDR3 runs 14 residues. V dropped 4 bases and J dropped 4 bases, with 14 bases sitting between them. In DNA, the CDR3 is TGTGCCAGCAGTTCTCCCCCGACAGATTACGAGCAGTACTTC. It is translated as CASSSPPTDYEQYF.

The chain uses TRBV2 and TRBJ1-2; 8 nucleotides align to TRBD1. V was pared by 6 bases and J by 8 bases, with 5 bases of the junction left unmatched. CDR3 length: 12 residues. Germline-derived CDR1 and CDR2 are SNHLY and FYNNEI. CDR3 nucleotide sequence: TGTGCCAGCAGCTCAGGGGGCGGCGGCTACACCTTC. As protein: CASSSGGGGYTF.